The source of this TCR beta chain is a study of T cells after somatic rescue of genetic block. The germline gives CDR1 SNHLY, CDR2 FYNNEI. The V and J ends lost 1 base and 1 base respectively, with 10 bases between them. This CDR3 region has 15 residues. Generated by immunoSEQ multiplex PCR, the TCRdb table keeps only in-frame clones and is missing some. The sample lists about 72,000 clones, approximately 91% seen once, with about 3% in the top ten. The table lists this clone with a count of one. V usage is TRBV2 and J usage is TRBJ1-2, with D perhaps TRBD1 (5 bases). The sequenced sample consisted of peripheral blood mononuclear cells (PBMCs). This receptor was taken from a man in his thirties or forties. CDR3 bases: TGTGCCAGCAGTGAAGGGGGGGACCTTAACTATGGCTACACCTTC. This gives the protein CASSEGGDLNYGYTF.